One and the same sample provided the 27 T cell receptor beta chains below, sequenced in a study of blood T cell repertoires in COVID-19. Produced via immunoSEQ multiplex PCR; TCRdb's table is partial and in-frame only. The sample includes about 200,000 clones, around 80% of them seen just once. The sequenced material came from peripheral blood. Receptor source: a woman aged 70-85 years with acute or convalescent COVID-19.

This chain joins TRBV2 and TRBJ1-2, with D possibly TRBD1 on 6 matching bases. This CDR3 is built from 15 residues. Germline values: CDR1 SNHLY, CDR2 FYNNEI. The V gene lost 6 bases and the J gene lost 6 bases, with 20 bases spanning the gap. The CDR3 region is CASRYGSGGRDGYTF. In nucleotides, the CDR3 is TGTGCCAGCAGATACGGGTCGGGGGGCAGGGATGGCTACACCTTC.

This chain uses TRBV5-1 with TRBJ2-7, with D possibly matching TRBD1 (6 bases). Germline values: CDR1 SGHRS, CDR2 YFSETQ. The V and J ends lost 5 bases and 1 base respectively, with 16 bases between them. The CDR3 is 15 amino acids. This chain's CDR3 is CASSSGHLGSYEQYF. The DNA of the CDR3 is TGCGCCAGCAGTTCGGGACACTTGGGTTCCTACGAGCAGTACTTC.

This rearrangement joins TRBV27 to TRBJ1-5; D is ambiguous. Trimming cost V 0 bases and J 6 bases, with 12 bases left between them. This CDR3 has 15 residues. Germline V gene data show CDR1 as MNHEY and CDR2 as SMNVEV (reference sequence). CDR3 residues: CASSLSPGGTQPQHF. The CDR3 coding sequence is TGTGCCAGCAGTTTATCGCCCGGAGGCACTCAGCCCCAGCATTTT.

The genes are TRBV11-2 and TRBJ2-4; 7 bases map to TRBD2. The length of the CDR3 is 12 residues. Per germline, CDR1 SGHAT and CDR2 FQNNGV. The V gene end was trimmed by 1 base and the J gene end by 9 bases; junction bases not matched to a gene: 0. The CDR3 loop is CASSLGGGIQYF. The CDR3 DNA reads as TGTGCCAGCAGCTTAGGGGGGGGCATTCAGTACTTC.

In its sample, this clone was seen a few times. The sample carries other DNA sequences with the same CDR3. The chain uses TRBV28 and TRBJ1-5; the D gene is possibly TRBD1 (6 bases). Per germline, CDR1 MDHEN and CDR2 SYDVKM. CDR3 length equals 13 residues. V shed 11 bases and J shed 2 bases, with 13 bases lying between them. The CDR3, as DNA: TGTGCCTCTCGGGGGGGCGGCAATCAGCCCCAGCATTTT. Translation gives CASRGGGNQPQHF.

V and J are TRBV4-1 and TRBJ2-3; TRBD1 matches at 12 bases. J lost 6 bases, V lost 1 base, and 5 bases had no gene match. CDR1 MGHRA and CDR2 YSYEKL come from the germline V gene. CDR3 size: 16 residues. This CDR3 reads CASSQGGTGGSDTQYF. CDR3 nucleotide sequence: TGCGCCAGCAGCCAAGGAGGGACAGGGGGCTCGGATACGCAGTATTTT.

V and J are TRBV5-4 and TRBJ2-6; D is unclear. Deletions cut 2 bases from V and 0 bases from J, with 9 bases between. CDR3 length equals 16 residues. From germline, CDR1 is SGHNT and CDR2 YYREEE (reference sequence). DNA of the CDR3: TGTGCCAGCAGCTTCAGTTTTGCCTCTGGGGCCAACGTCCTGACTTTC. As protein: CASSFSFASGANVLTF. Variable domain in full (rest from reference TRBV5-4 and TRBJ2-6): ETGVTQSPTHLIKTRGQQVTLRCSSQSGHNTVSWYQQALGQGPQFIFQYYREEENGRGNFPPRFSGLQFPNYSSELNVNALELDDSALYLCASSFSFASGANVLTFGAGSRLTVL.

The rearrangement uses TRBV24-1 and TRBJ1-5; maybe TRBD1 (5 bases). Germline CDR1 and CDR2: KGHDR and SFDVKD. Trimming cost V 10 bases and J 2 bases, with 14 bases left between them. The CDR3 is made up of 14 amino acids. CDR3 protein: CATGRGLGNQPQHF. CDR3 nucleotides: TGTGCCACGGGGAGGGGTCTTGGCAATCAGCCCCAGCATTTT.

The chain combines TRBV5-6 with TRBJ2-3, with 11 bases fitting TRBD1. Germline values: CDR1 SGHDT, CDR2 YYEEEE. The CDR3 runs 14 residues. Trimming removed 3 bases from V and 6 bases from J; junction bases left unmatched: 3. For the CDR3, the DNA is TGTGCCAGCAGCTCGGGACAGGGGGACGATACGCAGTATTTT. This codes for CASSSGQGDDTQYF.

The CDR3 nucleotides read TGTGCCAGCAGTTGGGACAGGACCTACGAGCAGTACTTC. This gives the protein CASSWDRTYEQYF. The chain links TRBV12-3 or TRBV12-4 to TRBJ2-7; TRBD1 matches 8 bases. The CDR3 sequence is 13 residues long. V dropped 4 bases and J dropped 2; count of bases not matched to a gene: 1.

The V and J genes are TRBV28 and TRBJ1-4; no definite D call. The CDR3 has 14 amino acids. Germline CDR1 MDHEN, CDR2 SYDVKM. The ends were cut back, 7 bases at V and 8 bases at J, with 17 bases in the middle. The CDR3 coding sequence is TGTGCCAGCATTTCAAGCGGGCGAGGGGAAAAACTGTTTTTT. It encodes CASISSGRGEKLFF.

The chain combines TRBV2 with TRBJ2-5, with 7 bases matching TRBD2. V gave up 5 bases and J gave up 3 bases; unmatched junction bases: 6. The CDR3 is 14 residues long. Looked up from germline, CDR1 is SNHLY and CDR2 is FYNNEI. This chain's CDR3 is CASSPELAEETQYF. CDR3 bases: TGTGCCAGCAGTCCCGAGCTAGCGGAAGAGACCCAGTACTTC.

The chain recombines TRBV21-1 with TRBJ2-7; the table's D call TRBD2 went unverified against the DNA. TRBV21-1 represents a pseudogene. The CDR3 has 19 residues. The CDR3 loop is CASSKRTSGSHTATYEQYF. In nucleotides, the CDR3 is TGTGCCAGCAGCAAAAGGACTAGCGGGAGTCACACGGCCACCTACGAGCAGTACTTC.

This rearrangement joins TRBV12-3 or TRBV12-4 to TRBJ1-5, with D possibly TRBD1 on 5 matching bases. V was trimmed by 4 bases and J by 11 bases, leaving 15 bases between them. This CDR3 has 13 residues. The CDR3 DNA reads TGTGCCAGCAGTTCCAGTCTCCTAGGGGCCCAGCATTTT. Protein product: CASSSSLLGAQHF.

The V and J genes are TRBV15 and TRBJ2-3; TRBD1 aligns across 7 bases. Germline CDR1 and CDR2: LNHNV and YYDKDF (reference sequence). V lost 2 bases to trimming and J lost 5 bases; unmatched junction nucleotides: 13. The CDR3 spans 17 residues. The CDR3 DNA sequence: TGTGCCACCAGCAGATTCGAACTGGGACAGAATCAAGATACGCAGTATTTT. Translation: CATSRFELGQNQDTQYF. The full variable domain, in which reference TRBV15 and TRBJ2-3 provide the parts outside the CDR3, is DAMVIQNPRYQVTQFGKPVTLSCSQTLNHNVMYWYQQKSSQAPKLLFHYYDKDFNNEADTPDNFQSRRPNTSFCFLDIRSPGLGDTAMYLCATSRFELGQNQDTQYFGPGTRLTVL.

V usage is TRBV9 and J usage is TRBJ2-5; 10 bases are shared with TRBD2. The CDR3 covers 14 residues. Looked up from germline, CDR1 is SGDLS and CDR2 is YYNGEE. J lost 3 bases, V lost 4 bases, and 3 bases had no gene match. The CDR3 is CASSSLAGEETQYF. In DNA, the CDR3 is TGTGCCAGCAGCTCTCTAGCGGGAGAAGAGACCCAGTACTTC.

CDR3 loop: CATSDPGGPGEKLFF. In DNA, the CDR3 is TGTGCCACCAGTGACCCCGGGGGACCCGGTGAAAAACTGTTTTTT. The chain recombines TRBV24-1 with TRBJ1-4, with D perhaps matching TRBD1 (5 bases). This CDR3 has 15 amino acids. V lost 4 bases and J 7 bases, leaving 15 bases between the germline ends. Per germline, CDR1 KGHDR and CDR2 SFDVKD.

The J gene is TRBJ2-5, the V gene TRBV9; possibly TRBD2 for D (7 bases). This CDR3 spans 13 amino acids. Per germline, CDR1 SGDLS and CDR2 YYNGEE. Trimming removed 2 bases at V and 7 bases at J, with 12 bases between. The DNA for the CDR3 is TGTGCCAGCAGCGTGACGAGGGGGGGGACCCAGTACTTC. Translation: CASSVTRGGTQYF.

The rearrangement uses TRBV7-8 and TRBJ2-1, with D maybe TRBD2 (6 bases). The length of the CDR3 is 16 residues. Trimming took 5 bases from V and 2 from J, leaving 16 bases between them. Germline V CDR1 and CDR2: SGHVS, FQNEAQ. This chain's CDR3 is CASSNRAGIPYNEQFF. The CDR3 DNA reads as TGTGCCAGCAGCAATAGGGCGGGAATCCCCTACAATGAGCAGTTCTTC.

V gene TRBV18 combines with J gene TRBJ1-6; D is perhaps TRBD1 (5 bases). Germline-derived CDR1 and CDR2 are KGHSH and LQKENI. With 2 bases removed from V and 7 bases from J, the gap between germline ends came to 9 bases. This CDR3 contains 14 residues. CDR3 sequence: CASSPAGGNSPLHF. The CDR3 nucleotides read TGTGCCAGCTCACCAGCGGGGGGGAATTCACCCCTCCACTTT.

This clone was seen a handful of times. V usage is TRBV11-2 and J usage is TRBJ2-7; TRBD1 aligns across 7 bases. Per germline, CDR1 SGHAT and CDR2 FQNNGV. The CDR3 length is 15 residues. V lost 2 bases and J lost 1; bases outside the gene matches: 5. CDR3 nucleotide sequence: TGTGCCAGCAGCTTAAGCGGCAGGGGGTCCTACGAGCAGTACTTC. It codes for CASSLSGRGSYEQYF.

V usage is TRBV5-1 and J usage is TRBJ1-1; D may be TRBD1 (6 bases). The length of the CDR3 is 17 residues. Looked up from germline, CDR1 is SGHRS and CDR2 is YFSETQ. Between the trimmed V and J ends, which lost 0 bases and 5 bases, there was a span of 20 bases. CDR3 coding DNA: TGCGCCAGCAGCTTGGTAGCGCAGGGGTATTATGAGACTGAAGCTTTCTTT. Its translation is CASSLVAQGYYETEAFF.

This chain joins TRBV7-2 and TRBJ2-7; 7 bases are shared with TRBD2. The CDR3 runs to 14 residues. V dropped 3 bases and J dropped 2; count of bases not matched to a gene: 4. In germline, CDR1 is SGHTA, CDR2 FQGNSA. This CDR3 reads CASSFGAGAYEQYF. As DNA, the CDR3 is TGTGCCAGCAGCTTTGGGGCGGGGGCCTACGAGCAGTACTTC.

The CDR3 is CASSGIAGMNTEAFF. The CDR3 DNA reads as TGTGCCAGCAGTGGGATTGCGGGGATGAACACTGAAGCTTTCTTT. This chain connects TRBV2 to TRBJ1-1, with D uncertain. CDR1 and CDR2 from the germline V gene are SNHLY and FYNNEI. The germline V and J ends were trimmed by 4 bases and 0 bases, with 12 bases remaining between them. The CDR3 runs 15 residues.

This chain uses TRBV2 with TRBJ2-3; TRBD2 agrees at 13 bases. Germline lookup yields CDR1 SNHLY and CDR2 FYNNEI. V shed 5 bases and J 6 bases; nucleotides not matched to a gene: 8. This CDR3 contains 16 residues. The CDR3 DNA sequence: TGTGCCAGCAGTTCTCGGACTAGCGGGAGAGGGGATACGCAGTATTTT. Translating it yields CASSSRTSGRGDTQYF.

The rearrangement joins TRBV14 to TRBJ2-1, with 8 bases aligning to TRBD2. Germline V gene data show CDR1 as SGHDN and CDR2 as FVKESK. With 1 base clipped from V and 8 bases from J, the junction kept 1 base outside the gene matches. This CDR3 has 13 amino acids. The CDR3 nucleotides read TGTGCCAGCAGCCAAGGACTAGCGCATGAGCAGTTCTTC. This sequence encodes CASSQGLAHEQFF.

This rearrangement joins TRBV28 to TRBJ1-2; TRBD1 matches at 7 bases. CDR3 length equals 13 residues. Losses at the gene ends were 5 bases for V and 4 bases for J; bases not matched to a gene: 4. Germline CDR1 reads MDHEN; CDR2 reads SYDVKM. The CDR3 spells CASSPGGAYGYTF. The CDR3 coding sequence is TGTGCCAGCAGTCCAGGGGGTGCCTATGGCTACACCTTC.